These 30 T cell receptor beta chains were all obtained from the same sample, sequenced in a study of early T cells in non-severe SARS-CoV-2 infection. TCRdb fed the 5' RACE reads into MiXCR, producing one record per CDR3 protein. The table has more than 65,000 distinct CDR3 sequences, roughly 4.5% seen once. Sequencing used whole blood, obtained at baseline. These receptors were obtained from an adult who was a healthcare worker with PCR-confirmed SARS-CoV-2 infection or an uninfected control (not recorded which). The donor label of this sample is uncertain.

The gene calls are TRBV7-9 and TRBJ2-5; TRBD1 matches at 8 bases. The junction had 6 bases not matched to a gene; V was cut back by 5 bases and J by 1 base. Germline V gene lookup returns CDR1 SEHNR and CDR2 FQNEAQ (reference sequence). This CDR3 is built from 15 residues. Here the CDR3 DNA reads TGTGCCAGCAGCCAAGACAGGGGCGTCCAAGAGACCCAGTACTTC. The encoded protein is CASSQDRGVQETQYF.

This clonotype was detected ten times or more. V gene TRBV7-3 combines with J gene TRBJ2-3; D may be TRBD2 (7 bases). V dropped 3 bases and J dropped 1 base, with 11 bases sitting between them. Per germline, CDR1 SGHTA and CDR2 FQGTGA. The CDR3 runs to 15 residues. The CDR3 DNA reads as TGTGCCAGCAGCTTTGGGCGGGGGCGCACAGATACGCAGTATTTT. Translated, it gives CASSFGRGRTDTQYF.

This clonotype occurred many times. The V gene is TRBV20-1, the J gene TRBJ2-1; D not resolved. The CDR3 runs to 15 residues. With 0 bases removed from V and 7 bases from J, the gap between germline ends came to 16 bases. Per the germline V gene, CDR1 is DFQATT and CDR2 is SNEGSKA (reference sequence). The CDR3 here is CSARDPGLGVNEQFF. The CDR3 DNA follows: TGCAGTGCTAGAGATCCCGGCCTGGGTGTGAATGAGCAGTTCTTC.

V gene TRBV3-1 combines with J gene TRBJ1-6; D is ambiguous. The ends were cut back, 1 base at V and 12 bases at J, with 7 bases in the middle. CDR1 LGHDT and CDR2 YNNKEL come from the germline V gene (reference sequence). The CDR3 is 12 amino acids. CDR3 region: CASSQAAGPLHF. The CDR3 DNA follows: TGTGCCAGCAGCCAAGCGGCGGGACCCCTCCACTTT.

This clonotype was picked up many times. The J gene is TRBJ1-2, the V gene TRBV10-3; D perhaps matches TRBD1 (5 bases). The CDR3 runs to 15 residues. Looked up from germline, CDR1 is ENHRY and CDR2 is SYGVKD. The germline V and J ends were trimmed by 0 bases and 8 bases, with 16 bases remaining between them. The CDR3 spells CAISESAGGALGYTF. The DNA for the CDR3 is TGTGCCATCAGTGAGTCTGCTGGAGGGGCCCTCGGCTACACCTTC.

This clonotype showed up many times. The V call is TRBV4-2, the J call TRBJ2-7; 8 bases map to TRBD1. This CDR3 has 16 residues. The trim removed 1 base at V and 2 bases at J, leaving 7 bases unmatched. CDR1 is LGHNA, CDR2 YNFKEQ, per germline. The CDR3 here is CASSQAPGQATYEQYF. The CDR3 DNA reads as TGTGCCAGCAGCCAAGCACCGGGACAGGCGACCTACGAGCAGTACTTC.

This clonotype came up a few times. This rearrangement joins TRBV10-3 to TRBJ1-2, with D unclear. This CDR3 comprises 15 residues. In germline, CDR1 is ENHRY, CDR2 SYGVKD. Between the trimmed V and J ends, which lost 1 base and 2 bases, there was a span of 11 bases. The CDR3 bases are TGTGCCATCAGTGAGTTATCCGGCAGGAACTATGGCTACACCTTC. Residues: CAISELSGRNYGYTF.

This clonotype was seen repeatedly, ten times or more. The chain has TRBV12-3 or TRBV12-4 and TRBJ1-1; D gene ambiguous. This CDR3 contains 13 residues. V was shortened by 7 bases and J by 5 bases, with 14 bases between the two germline ends. CDR3 in amino acids: CASTPTSVTEAFF. CDR3 nucleotide sequence: TGTGCCAGCACCCCTACCTCGGTTACTGAAGCTTTCTTT.

On this clonotype: A much more abundant neighbour one base away suggests this may be a read error. The chain is built from TRBV20-1 and TRBJ1-1; D call uncertain. This CDR3 is 14 amino acids long. From germline, CDR1 is DFQATT and CDR2 SNEGSKA (reference sequence). V was clipped by 0 bases and J by 1 base, with 9 bases between them. The CDR3 DNA reads TGCAGTGCTAGAGATCTAGAGGCGAACACTGAAGCTTTCTTT. Translation gives CSARDLEANTEAFF.

This clonotype was picked up many times. The chain recombines TRBV7-2 with TRBJ1-6; 8 nucleotides match TRBD1. The CDR3 has 15 amino acids. V lost 1 base, J lost 12 bases, and 8 bases stayed unmatched. Germline V CDR1 and CDR2: SGHTA, FQGNSA. DNA of the CDR3: TGTGCCAGCAGCTTAGTGGCCGGACAGGGAGAACCCCTCCACTTT. It translates to CASSLVAGQGEPLHF.

In this sample, this clonotype turned up many times. This sequence joins TRBV7-9 and TRBJ2-7; D gene unclear. Germline CDR1 and CDR2: SEHNR and FQNEAQ (reference sequence). This CDR3 has 13 amino acids. The V end was cut by 1 base, the J end by 3 bases, with 7 bases between. CDR3: CASSLVGYYEQYF. The CDR3 DNA follows: TGTGCCAGCAGCTTAGTCGGATACTACGAGCAGTACTTC.

This clonotype was recorded many times. The chain links TRBV5-6 to TRBJ2-6; D gene ambiguous. This CDR3 comprises 17 residues. Germline CDR1 reads SGHDT; CDR2 reads YYEEEE. Trimming took 0 bases from V and 2 from J, leaving 12 bases between them. This CDR3 reads CASSLAGYRAGANVLTF. CDR3 DNA sequence: TGTGCCAGCAGCTTGGCCGGCTACCGAGCTGGGGCCAACGTCCTGACTTTC.

In its sample, this clonotype was seen many times. The CDR3 coding sequence is TGTGCCTTTCGAGGGGACAAAGAAGGAGATACGCAGTATTTT. It yields the protein CAFRGDKEGDTQYF. This chain joins TRBV10-3 and TRBJ2-3, with a possible D match to TRBD1 (6 bases). CDR3 length equals 14 residues. Germline V gene sequence: CDR1 ENHRY, CDR2 SYGVKD. Deletions cut 11 bases from V and 5 bases from J, with 20 bases between.

This clonotype was seen more than once but under ten times. V gene TRBV6-6 combines with J gene TRBJ1-3; the D gene is possibly TRBD1 (6 bases). The CDR3 is 13 amino acids. V was pared by 7 bases and J by 6 bases, with 13 bases between. The germline V gene has CDR1 MNHNY and CDR2 SVGAGI (reference sequence). Written as DNA, the CDR3 is TGTGCCAGCACCCAGGGGCTGGTAAACACCATATATTTT. This sequence encodes CASTQGLVNTIYF.

In DNA, the CDR3 is TGTGCCAGTAGTGCGGGACAGTATAGCAATCAGCCCCAGCATTTT. Protein product: CASSAGQYSNQPQHF. This rearrangement joins TRBV19 to TRBJ1-5; TRBD1 matches 7 bases. The germline CDR1 and CDR2 sequences are LNHDA and SQIVND (reference sequence). The CDR3 covers 15 residues. The J segment lost 0 bases and the V segment lost 5 bases, leaving 4 bases of the junction unmatched.

This clonotype was seen more than once but under ten times. The V call is TRBV7-3, the J call TRBJ2-1; 8 nucleotides line up with TRBD2. V trimming: 8 bases; J trimming: 5 bases; junction bases outside the gene matches: 8. Per the germline V gene, CDR1 is SGHTA and CDR2 is FQGTGA. The CDR3 spans 14 residues. CDR3 in DNA: TGTGCCAGCGGATATAGCGGGGTGGACAATGAGCAGTTCTTC. Encoded protein: CASGYSGVDNEQFF.

This chain links TRBV5-8 with TRBJ2-3; D gene unclear. This CDR3 spans 11 amino acids. V shed 7 bases and J shed 4 bases, with 7 bases lying between them. Germline-derived CDR1 and CDR2 are SGHTS and YDEGEE. CDR3 residues: CASAFADTQYF. The CDR3 bases are TGTGCCAGCGCCTTTGCAGATACGCAGTATTTT.

This clonotype has a handful of counts. This rearrangement joins TRBV7-9 to TRBJ2-2; 7 positions agree with TRBD2. The J segment lost 1 base and the V segment lost 8 bases, leaving 13 bases of the junction unmatched. The CDR3 has 17 amino acids. Germline CDR1 reads SEHNR; CDR2 reads FQNEAQ (reference sequence). For the CDR3, the DNA is TGTGCCAGCCCCCCCGGGGGACTACTGAGGAACACCGGGGAGCTGTTTTTT. It yields the protein CASPPGGLLRNTGELFF.

This clonotype has a handful of counts. The J gene is TRBJ1-3, the V gene TRBV11-3; 9 bases are a match to TRBD1. V shed 5 bases, J shed 4 bases, and the junction held 18 bases outside the gene matches. This CDR3 comprises 19 residues. CDR1 SGHNT and CDR2 YENEEA come from the germline V gene. The CDR3 protein is CASSLPNRDRAAAGNTIYF. The CDR3 DNA sequence: TGTGCCAGCAGCCTACCAAACCGGGACAGGGCCGCGGCGGGAAACACCATATATTTT.

This clonotype has more than one count but fewer than ten. DNA of the CDR3: TGTGCTAGTGGTTTGGTACCGCTCCAGGGAGGAGGCACAGATACGCAGTATTTT. It translates to CASGLVPLQGGGTDTQYF. This chain joins TRBV12-5 and TRBJ2-3; weak D call: TRBD2 (6 bases). Germline V gives CDR1 LGHNT, CDR2 FRNRAP. Trimming removed 0 bases at V and 1 base at J, with 17 bases between. The CDR3 sequence is 18 residues long.

There are a few counts of this clonotype. The CDR3 loop is CASSFLTVISYGYTF. The CDR3 bases are TGTGCCAGCAGTTTTTTGACAGTTATTAGCTATGGCTACACCTTC. The chain combines TRBV12-3 or TRBV12-4 with TRBJ1-2; D possibly corresponds to TRBD1 (5 bases). CDR3 length: 15 residues. The V end was cut by 3 bases, the J end by 4 bases, with 15 bases between.

This clonotype appeared many times. The chain joins TRBV20-1 to TRBJ2-5; the D call may be TRBD1 or TRBD2 (6 bases each). The CDR3 runs 13 residues. Germline V CDR1 and CDR2: DFQATT, SNEGSKA (reference sequence). Between the trimmed V and J ends, which lost 0 bases and 5 bases, there was a span of 10 bases. The CDR3 sequence: CSAREGGRETQYF. Written as DNA, the CDR3 is TGCAGTGCTAGAGAAGGGGGGAGGGAGACCCAGTACTTC.

This clonotype was seen at least ten times. CDR3 nucleotide sequence: TGTGCCAGCAGCCGACAGGACAGTTCTAATGAAAAACTGTTTTTT. The encoded protein is CASSRQDSSNEKLFF. The rearrangement joins TRBV7-6 to TRBJ1-4, with a weak D call TRBD1 (6 bases). CDR1 SGHVS and CDR2 FNYEAQ come from the germline V gene. Deletions cut 5 bases from V and 3 bases from J, with 13 bases between. This CDR3 is built from 15 residues.

The chain combines TRBV7-6 with TRBJ2-7; D gene unclear. The CDR3 runs 14 residues. CDR1 is SGHVS, CDR2 FNYEAQ, per germline. Trimming shortened V by 5 bases and J by 2 bases, and 13 bases separated the two germline ends. CDR3 nucleotides: TGTGCCAGCAGCCCTTACGGTCTAACCTACGAGCAGTACTTC. Amino acid sequence: CASSPYGLTYEQYF.

The CDR3: CASSRDGQAITDTQYF. The CDR3, as DNA: TGTGCCAGCAGCCGAGATGGGCAGGCCATCACAGATACGCAGTATTTT. The chain is built from TRBV11-2 and TRBJ2-3, with D uncertain. Trimming removed 5 bases at V and 2 bases at J, with 17 bases between. This CDR3 is built from 16 residues. The germline V gene has CDR1 SGHAT and CDR2 FQNNGV.

This chain uses TRBV6-5 with TRBJ2-3; D unclear. Germline V gene data show CDR1 as MNHEY and CDR2 as SVGAGI. The CDR3 has 15 amino acids. Between the trimmed V and J ends, which lost 2 bases and 0 bases, there was a span of 9 bases. The CDR3: CASSYGVPSTDTQYF. The CDR3 coding sequence is TGTGCCAGCAGTTACGGAGTCCCGAGCACAGATACGCAGTATTTT.

This clonotype was counted at least ten times. V gene TRBV7-2 combines with J gene TRBJ1-1; D is unclear. V lost 3 bases and J 1 base, leaving 9 bases between the germline ends. The CDR3 sequence is 14 residues long. From germline, CDR1 is SGHTA and CDR2 FQGNSA. DNA for the CDR3: TGTGCCAGCAGCTTTTTTCTAAAGAACACTGAAGCTTTCTTT. Its translation is CASSFFLKNTEAFF.

CDR3 nucleotide sequence: TGTGCCAGCAGCTTAGACGGCCGCTCCTACAATGAGCAGTTCTTC. Its protein product is CASSLDGRSYNEQFF. The rearrangement uses TRBV7-9 and TRBJ2-1; D gene ambiguous. CDR3 length: 15 amino acids. Per germline, CDR1 SEHNR and CDR2 FQNEAQ (reference sequence). V lost 1 base and J lost 0, with 7 bases in between.

This clonotype was found many times. The rearrangement joins TRBV30 to TRBJ1-2; D remains ambiguous. V lost 2 bases and J lost 3, with 16 bases in between. The CDR3 has 15 amino acids. Germline V gene sequence: CDR1 GTSNPN, CDR2 SVGIG (reference sequence). As DNA, the CDR3 is TGTGCCTGGAGTACCCCGAGCGGAGTAGACTATGGCTACACCTTC. Amino acids: CAWSTPSGVDYGYTF.

In this sample, this clonotype turned up many times. The chain joins TRBV7-2 to TRBJ2-1; D unresolved. Germline V gene lookup returns CDR1 SGHTA and CDR2 FQGNSA. There are 14 residues in the CDR3. V was shortened by 1 base and J by 4 bases, with 8 bases between the two germline ends. The CDR3 is CASSLESGYNEQFF. CDR3 sequence (DNA): TGTGCCAGCAGCTTAGAGTCGGGTTACAATGAGCAGTTCTTC.